This T cell receptor beta chain was obtained from a study of CD8 T cells in ankylosing spondylitis. Study-level findings and limits: Disease-linked clones were reportedly significantly enriched in matched ankylosing spondylitis synovial fluid. Clones linked with disease were CD8+ and fairly uncommon in the peripheral blood. Typical of ankylosing spondylitis blood, it appeared, was a TCR beta motif of eight highly homologous variants.

For TCR beta, libraries came from quantitative 5'-RACE with molecular barcodes. MiXCR was run by TCRdb on the 5' RACE reads, yielding one entry per CDR3 protein. Found here are around 770,000 distinct CDR3 sequences, over 9.5% of them singletons; the top ten hold 0.51%. This CDR3 is 14 amino acids long. The V gene end was trimmed by 3 bases and the J gene end by 7 bases; junction bases not matched to a gene: 5. This clonotype has a count of ten or more. Its antigen remains unidentified. The TCR originated in a male donor with ankylosing spondylitis. Material for sequencing was blood, either unsorted or a sorted T cell fraction (not recorded which). This sequence joins TRBV12-3 or TRBV12-4 and TRBJ1-5, with 8 bases aligning to TRBD1. Here the CDR3 reads CASSFTGGGQPQHF. The DNA of the CDR3 is TGTGCCAGCAGTTTTACAGGGGGGGGACAGCCCCAGCATTTT.